The T cell receptor beta chain under discussion was sequenced for a study of monozygotic twins with inflammatory bowel disease. With regard to this clonotype: The antigen is undetermined.

Without any T cell sorting, total RNA was isolated from whole blood. The study, taken as a whole, reports: People with IBD had fewer clonotypes in common with others than healthy twins did, especially with disease activity. Varying immunosuppressive regimens may have increased patient repertoire variability. Different T cell subtypes could not be distinguished.

This CDR3 has 15 amino acids. Germline-derived CDR1 and CDR2 are SGHRS and YFSETQ. TCRdb re-called the 5' RACE reads and gives one entry per CDR3 protein, without DNA. The sample totals approximately 160,000 distinct CDR3 sequences; its top ten clones hold 7.4%. The chain combines TRBV5-1 with TRBJ2-5; as DNA is missing, the TRBD1 call by TCRdb cannot be tested. Input material: blood. The source of this sequence is a human donor with ulcerative colitis or Crohn's disease, or a healthy co-twin of an affected twin (not recorded which). This CDR3 reads CASSLEPQGVETQYF. Full variable domain (outside the CDR3, taken from reference TRBV5-1 and TRBJ2-5): KAGVTQTPRYLIKTRGQQVTLSCSPISGHRSVSWYQQTPGQGLQFLFEYFSETQRNKGNFPGRFSGRQFSNSRSEMNVSTLELGDSALYLCASSLEPQGVETQYFGPGTRLLVL.